This TCR beta chain was recorded in a study of blood T cell repertoires in COVID-19 (dated by TCRdb to 2018 to 2020). Study-level background: Collaborator samples came from the United States, Italy and Spain and covered acute and convalescent phases of COVID-19. Where HLA class I and class II types were available, the types were taken from metadata supplied by the sample provider, not from assay-based typing. The prospective study material was composed of cDNA or gDNA derived from T cells, B-cell-depleted T cells, or PBMCs. The repertoires were made available in a free public database intended to serve as a resource for research on the immune response to SARS-CoV-2. A de-identified subject ID, COVID-19 status, age in years and sex were almost always included in the sample metadata. The dataset comprised deeply sampled blood TCRbeta repertoires from subjects exposed to, actively infected with, or recovered from COVID-19. The samples were drawn from the first 160 participants of the ongoing ImmuneRACE study and from 1,254 subjects provided by 6 global collaborators.

A second Seattle source provided samples from volunteer blood donors who had recovered from COVID-19. The collaborating institutions used their own protocols to collect whole blood in K2EDTA tubes. For TCRbeta analysis, collaborators shipped samples in one of three forms: frozen whole blood, isolated PBMCs, or DNA extracted from either of those sample types. Here is what the overall study found, with its caveats: Clinical and demographic metadata were provided uncurated, with the amount varying by source and participant.

TCRbeta CDR3 regions were amplified from genomic DNA using the immunoSEQ Assay, a bias-controlled multiplex PCR. As for the authors' bioinformatics: The number of nucleated cells in each sample was estimated from the amplification of reference gene primers within the assay. To quantify the absolute abundance of each unique TCRbeta CDR3 rearrangement, sequence reads were collapsed and filtered. Productive Simpson clonality was computed per sample as the square root of Simpson's diversity index over productive rearrangements. TCRdb holds this immuneACCESS table with in-frame rearrangements only. Some clones are missing; in checked studies, unresolved V genes explain under half, and the rest has no known cause. The D gene and trimming were derived from the DNA, and the V and J assignments and clone size from that table. The sample table holds about 190,000 clones, of which roughly 80% were seen once. Together, the top ten hold roughly 13% of the sample.

In this sample, this clone turned up a few times. Its target antigen remains unknown. No much larger clone exists at a distance of one base, and base qualities are not known. V loses 6 bases, J loses 4 bases, and the germline ends lie 10 bases apart. Via the germline V gene (reference sequence), CDR1 is MNHEY and CDR2 SMNVEV. Reading from cysteine to phenylalanine, the CDR3 counts 13 amino acids. Here the CDR3 DNA is all that survives: 39 bases in frame from base 1. This receptor chain uses TRBV27 and TRBJ2-1; TRBD1 is a weak D gene call, 6 bases matching. The source is a man aged 45-60 years who had recovered from COVID-19. Sequencing input: peripheral blood. The encoded CDR3 is CASRLDSYNEQFF. The DNA sequence is TGTGCCAGCAGACTGGACAGTTACAATGAGCAGTTCTTC.